The 8 T cell receptor beta chains below were found in one sample sequenced in a study of CD8+ T cells in alopecia areata (dated by TCRdb to 2016 to 2019). Library preparation was by the immunoSEQ multiplex PCR assay. For TCR sequencing, RNA was extracted from every sample and reverse transcribed into cDNA to serve as template. Imported from immuneACCESS, the table was reduced by TCRdb to in-frame sequences with V and J called. These copies leave out some clones; in studies compared against another copy, an unresolved V gene accounts for under half, and the cause of the remainder is not known. The table gives about 270,000 clones for this sample, with none occurring only once. Of the sample, 0.9% to 1.5% falls within the top ten clones. Pooled mouse cutaneous lymph node cells were stained for CD4, CD8alpha, NKG2D, NKG2ACE and other markers and were then sorted on a BD Influx. The sequenced sample was CD4+ T cells sorted from a lymph node. The receptors originated from a C3H/HeJ mouse with alopecia areata. The MHC haplotype of this strain is H2-k.

This clone was seen only a few times. The genes are named according to mouse. The sequenced part of the CDR3 DNA is TGTGCCAGCAGGGCCGACAGGGTGTATGCT. Encoded protein: CASRADRVYA. The full CDR3 reads CASRADRVYAEQFF. The chain combines TRBV19 with TRBJ2-1; 7 bases match TRBD1. The sequence runs out 4 residues before the end of the CDR3; the remainder is reconstructed from the germline J gene. The CDR3 length is 14 residues. The V and J ends lost 5 bases and 4 bases, in that order; junction bases with no gene match: 6. Per the germline V gene, CDR1 is FNHDT and CDR2 is SITEND (reference sequence).

The table lists this clone with a few counts. The gene names here belong to mouse. The sequenced fragment ends 4 residues before the CDR3 boundary, so the rest is inferred from the germline J gene. This chain links TRBV19 with TRBJ2-3; 7 positions match TRBD2. This CDR3 is 14 amino acids long. Germline V CDR1 and CDR2: FNHDT, SITEND (reference sequence). The V and J ends lost 5 bases and 0 bases, in that order; junction bases with no gene match: 3. The CDR3 protein is CASSPWGSAETLYF. The part of the CDR3 DNA that was read is TGTGCCAGCAGCCCCTGGGGGAGTGCAGAA.

Notes on this clone: Genes and germline are mouse. The read ends 4 residues shy of where the CDR3 ends; the end is completed using the germline J gene. This sample also contains other DNA sequences that code for the same CDR3. This chain uses TRBV5 with TRBJ2-3; D call uncertain. Between the trimmed V and J ends, which lost 4 bases and 1 base, there was a span of 6 bases. The CDR3 sequence is 13 residues long. The germline V gene has CDR1 LGHNA and CDR2 YNLKQL (reference sequence). The part of the CDR3 DNA that was read is TGTGCCAGCAGCCGCCAGGGTGCAGAA. It translates to CASSRQGAE. The CDR3 reads in full as CASSRQGAETLYF.

This clone was seen a handful of times. Gene names refer to mouse genes. The sequence runs out 4 residues before the end of the CDR3; the remainder is reconstructed from the germline J gene. The gene calls are TRBV1 and TRBJ2-2, with TRBD1 matching over 8 bases. The CDR3 runs to 16 residues. Germline V gene lookup returns CDR1 NSQYPW and CDR2 LRSPGD (reference sequence). V was clipped by 5 bases and J by 0 bases; unmatched bases: 5. CDR3 DNA, as far as it was read: TGCACCTGCAGTTCCCCGGGACAGGCAAACACCGGG. This gives the protein CTCSSPGQANTG. The whole CDR3 reads CTCSSPGQANTGQLYF.

To note about this clone: Germline and genes: mouse. The CDR3 goes on 4 residues after the read ends, and that part is filled in from the germline J gene. The V call is TRBV13-1, the J call TRBJ2-7; a weak D match, TRBD1 (6 bases). CDR1 and CDR2 (germline): NSHNY, SYGAGN. This CDR3 has 15 residues. Trimming took off 2 bases at V and 0 bases at J, with 12 bases between the two ends. Partial CDR3 DNA: TGTGCCAGCAGTGAGCCGGGACATAGCTCCTAT. This translates into CASSEPGHSSY. The CDR3 in its entirety is CASSEPGHSSYEQYF.

As concerns this clone: These gene names are mouse names. Other DNA sequences in this sample translate to the same CDR3. The covered CDR3 bases are TGTGCCAGCAGGGACTGGGGTAGTCAAAAC. Translated, it gives CASRDWGSQN. The CDR3 in full is CASRDWGSQNTLYF. This chain connects TRBV13-3 to TRBJ2-4; 9 nucleotides agree with TRBD2. The observed sequence ends 4 residues before the CDR3 terminus, with the missing tail filled in from the germline J gene. Per germline, CDR1 NNHDY and CDR2 SYVADS. The V segment lost 5 bases and the J segment 0 bases; nucleotides outside the gene matches: 1. The CDR3 totals 14 residues.

As for this clone: Mouse germline and gene names are used. The CDR3 extends 4 residues past the end of the read, so its final part is completed from the germline J gene. This sequence joins TRBV19 and TRBJ2-2, with 9 bases fitting TRBD2. This CDR3 region has 15 residues. The germline gives CDR1 FNHDT, CDR2 SITEND (reference sequence). The CDR3 loop reads CASSPSLGGLGQLYF. Partial CDR3 DNA: TGTGCCAGCAGTCCATCGTTGGGGGGGCTCGGG.

Notes on this clone: The genes are named according to mouse. The CDR3 end lies 4 residues beyond the end of the read and is filled in from the germline J gene. The genes are TRBV19 and TRBJ2-7; 11 bases map to TRBD2. The length of the CDR3 is 14 residues. The germline CDR1 and CDR2 sequences are FNHDT and SITEND (reference sequence). This chain's CDR3 is CASSSPGLGDEQYF. The DNA read from the CDR3 is TGTGCCAGCAGTTCTCCGGGACTGGGGGAT.